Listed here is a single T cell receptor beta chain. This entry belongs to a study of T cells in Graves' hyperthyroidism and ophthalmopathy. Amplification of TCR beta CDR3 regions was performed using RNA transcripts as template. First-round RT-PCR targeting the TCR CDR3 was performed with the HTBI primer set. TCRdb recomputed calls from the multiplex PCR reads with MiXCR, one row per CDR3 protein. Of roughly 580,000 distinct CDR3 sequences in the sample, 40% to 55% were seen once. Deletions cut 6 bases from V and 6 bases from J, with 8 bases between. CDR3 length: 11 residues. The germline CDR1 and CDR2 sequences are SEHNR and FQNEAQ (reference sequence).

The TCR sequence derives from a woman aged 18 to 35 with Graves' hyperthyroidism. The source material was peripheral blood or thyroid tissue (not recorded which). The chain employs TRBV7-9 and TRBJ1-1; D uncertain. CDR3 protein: CASRRGSEAFF. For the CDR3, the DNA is TGTGCCAGCAGACGGGGTTCTGAAGCTTTCTTT.